This T cell receptor beta chain derives from a study of CD8 T cells in Susac syndrome (dated by TCRdb to the late 2010s). Concerning the study at large: Repertoire sequencing was used to test whether CD8+ T cell activation and differentiation in Susac syndrome was antigen driven.

Beyond this particular receptor, the publication reports: The TCR sequencing and HLA analysis was acknowledged to have included a relatively small number of individuals.

RNA was extracted using the RNeasy kit, and about 0.45 to 1 ug of the RNA was reverse transcribed with random hexamers. TCR beta CDR3 regions were amplified with the immunoSEQ multiplex PCR assay covering 54 Vbeta and 13 Jbeta segments. Bias from PCR amplification was corrected by using a synthetic template baseline for primer optimization and for computational correction. The original pipeline was this. Reads were annotated to V, D and J genes according to IMGT and were analyzed with immunoSEQ Analyzer, with only productive sequences retained. Clonality was computed as one minus Shannon entropy normalized by log2 of the number of productive unique sequences. For each patient and control, public and private clones were evaluated among the 100 most prevalent clones. Susac-specific clones were defined as absent from healthy and MS cohorts, 850 to 1,300 published viral clones and other ImmuneACCESS disease sequences. TCRdb reran the public reads through fastp at Q25 and MiXCR, keeping productive beta chains. Every CDR3 protein is listed once, alongside the most common genes and DNA of its rows. In this record, the V and J calls reflect TCRdb's handling and not the investigators' own analysis. The sample data list more than 120,000 distinct CDR3 sequences, and 94% of these were observed just once. The ten top clones hold around 0.08% of the sample.

With respect to this clonotype: Its binding antigen is unknown. Per-base quality was not reported, and no clone a single base away is much larger than it.

Peripheral blood CD8+ and CD4+ T cells from healthy donors, Susac syndrome patients and multiple sclerosis patients were profiled by high-throughput TCR beta sequencing. Healthy donors were age- and sex-matched controls. Bulk CD8+ and CD4+ T cells were purified magnetically by negative isolation, whereas CD8+ TEMRA cells were enriched by FACS. Blood was collected in EDTA tubes and processed within 24 hours, with PBMCs isolated through density gradient centrifugation. PBMCs destined for TCR sequencing were cryopreserved in liquid nitrogen and later thawed in a 37 °C water bath. The sorted or isolated CD4+, CD8+ and CD8+ TEMRA cells had a purity of 90% or higher. Source material: CD4+ T cells from PBMCs. The receptor was isolated from a human donor in good health.

The bases read TGTGCCTGGAGTGTAGGTGGGAAGTCCTACGAGCAGTACTTC. Its translation is CAWSVGGKSYEQYF. The chain uses TRBV30 and TRBJ2-7; the D gene cannot be resolved reliably. The CDR3 sequence holds 14 residues, the cysteine and phenylalanine included. Just CDR3 DNA is preserved here, 42 bases in frame from base 1. The germline V gene (reference sequence) sets CDR1 to GTSNPN and CDR2 to SVGIG. The trim is 0 bases for V and 1 base for J, with a gap of 10 bases between the germline ends.